This TCR beta chain was identified during a study of Tregs in tolerant kidney transplant recipients. The CDR3 sequence is 12 residues long. Germline V gives CDR1 GTSNPN, CDR2 SVGIG (reference sequence). Trimming left V 4 bases short and J 8 bases short, with 14 bases between. The method was immunoSEQ multiplex PCR; TCRdb's version includes in-frame clones alone and lacks a portion of them. The sample lists roughly 250,000 clones, about 80% occurring once. The chain is built from TRBV30 and TRBJ1-2; D is uncertain. The TCR sequence derives from a human donor in good health. Sequenced material: CD4+ T cells from blood. This CDR3 reads CAWTLGGGGYTF. CDR3 nucleotide sequence: TGTGCCTGGACTCTGGGCGGAGGGGGCTACACCTTC.